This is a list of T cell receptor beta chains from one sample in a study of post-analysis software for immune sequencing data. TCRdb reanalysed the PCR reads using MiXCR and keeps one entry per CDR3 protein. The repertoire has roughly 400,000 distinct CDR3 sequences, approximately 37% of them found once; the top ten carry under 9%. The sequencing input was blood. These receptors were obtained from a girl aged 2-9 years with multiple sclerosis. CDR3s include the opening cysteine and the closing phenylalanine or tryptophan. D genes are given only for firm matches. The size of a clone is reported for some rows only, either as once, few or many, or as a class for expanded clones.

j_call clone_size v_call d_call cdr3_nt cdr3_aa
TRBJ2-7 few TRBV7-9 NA TGTGCCAGCTCCTGGGGGGGCTTGGACGAGCAGTACTTC CASSWGGLDEQYF
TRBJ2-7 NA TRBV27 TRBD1 TGTGCCACCGGGGACAGAGCTACCTACGAGCAGTACTTC CATGDRATYEQYF
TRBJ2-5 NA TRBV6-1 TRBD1 TGTGCCAGCGCCGTGACAGGGATCGGCCGGGAGACCCAGTACTTC CASAVTGIGRETQYF
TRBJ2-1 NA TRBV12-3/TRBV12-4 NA TGTGCCAGCAGTTTTGTAGGACTCCACTCCTACAATGAGCAGTTCTTC CASSFVGLHSYNEQFF
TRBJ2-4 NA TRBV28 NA TGTGCCAGCAGTTTTTATGTTCTAGCCAAAAACATTCAGTACTTC CASSFYVLAKNIQYF
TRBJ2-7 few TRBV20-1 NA TGCAGTGCTAGAGATATAGAAGGACAGTCTCACTACGAGCAGTACTTC CSARDIEGQSHYEQYF
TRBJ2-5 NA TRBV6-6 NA TGTGCCAGCAGTTACAGGTCTCCGAGGCCCCAGTACTTC CASSYRSPRPQYF
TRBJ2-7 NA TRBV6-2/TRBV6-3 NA TGCGCCAGCAGTACCGACAGGACCTACTCCTACGAGCAGTACTTC CASSTDRTYSYEQYF
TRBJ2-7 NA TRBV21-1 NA TGTGCCAGCGAGGCGGGTCGATACGAGCAGTACTTC CASEAGRYEQYF
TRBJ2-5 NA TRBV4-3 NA TGCGCCAGCAGCCATTGGCTCGGCATAAGGCCTGAACCCTACAATGAGCAGTACTTC CASSHWLGIRPEPYNEQYF
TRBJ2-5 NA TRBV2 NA TGTGCCACCCGGACTACCCAAGAGACCCAGTACTTC CATRTTQETQYF
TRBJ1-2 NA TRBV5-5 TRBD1 TGTGCCAGCAGCTTGGTACAGGGGGTGGGCTATGACTACACCTTC CASSLVQGVGYDYTF
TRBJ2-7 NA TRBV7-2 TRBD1 TGTGCCAGCAGCTTGGACAGGAACCGCGAGCAGTACTTC CASSLDRNREQYF
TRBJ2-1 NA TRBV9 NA TGTGCCAGCAGCCCAAGCCGTGGCAGGGGTCACAATGAGCAGTTCTTC CASSPSRGRGHNEQFF
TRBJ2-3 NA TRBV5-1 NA TGCGCCAGCAGCGCGAGGGTGAGGGGCCGAACAGATACGCAGTATTTT CASSARVRGRTDTQYF
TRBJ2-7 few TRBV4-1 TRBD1 TGCGCCAGCAGCCAGGAGGGACAGGGTCGAGACGAGCAGTACTTC CASSQEGQGRDEQYF
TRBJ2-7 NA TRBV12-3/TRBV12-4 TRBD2 TGTGCCAGCAGCCCGGGAGGGCCAGTCGACGAGCAGTACTTC CASSPGGPVDEQYF
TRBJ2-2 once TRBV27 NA TGTGCCAGCAGTTTATACGCCCGGAACACCGGGGAGCTGTTTTTT CASSLYARNTGELFF
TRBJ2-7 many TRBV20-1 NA TGCAGTGCTAGAGAACCTCCCGGTGGCGAGCAGTACTTC CSAREPPGGEQYF
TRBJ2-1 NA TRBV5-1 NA TGCGCCAGCAGCTTGGTCCAGGGGTATTTCGATGAGCAGTTCTTC CASSLVQGYFDEQFF
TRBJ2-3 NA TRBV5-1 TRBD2 TGCGCCAGCAGCGCCCAGCGGGGGAGCACAGATACGCAGTATTTT CASSAQRGSTDTQYF
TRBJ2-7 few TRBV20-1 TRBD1 TGCAGTGCAGGGACAGGGGCCCTCTCCTACGAGCAGTACTTC CSAGTGALSYEQYF
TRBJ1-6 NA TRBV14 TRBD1 TGTGCCAGCAGCACCCTGACAGGGAGCTCCTATAATTCACCCCTCCACTTT CASSTLTGSSYNSPLHF
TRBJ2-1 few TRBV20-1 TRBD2 TGCAGTGCTAGAGATGGACTAGCCCCCAATGAGCAGTTCTTC CSARDGLAPNEQFF
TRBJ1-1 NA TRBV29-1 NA TGCAGCGCAGCTACCGGGACATCCTCCGCTCGGAACACTGAAGCTTTCTTT CSAATGTSSARNTEAFF
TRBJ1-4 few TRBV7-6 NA TGTGCCAGCAGCTCCACTTGGGCAACTAATGAAAAACTGTTTTTT CASSSTWATNEKLFF
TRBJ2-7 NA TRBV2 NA TGTGCCAGCAGCCGAAGCGAGGGTCAGGCCCAGTACTTC CASSRSEGQAQYF
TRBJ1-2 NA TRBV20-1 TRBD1 TGCAGTGCTAGAGATCGAGGGGGACAGGCGGAGATAAACTATGGCTACACCTTC CSARDRGGQAEINYGYTF
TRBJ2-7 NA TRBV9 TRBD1 TGTGCCAGCAGCTTGACAGGGGGCCCTTACGAGCAGTGCTTC CASSLTGGPYEQCF
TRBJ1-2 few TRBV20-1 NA TGCAGTGCTAGAAGTGCGTCCGGTGGCTACACCTTC CSARSASGGYTF
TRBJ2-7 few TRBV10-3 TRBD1 TGTGCCATCAGTCCACAGGGGAACCACGAGCAGTACTTC CAISPQGNHEQYF
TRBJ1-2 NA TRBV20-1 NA TGCAGTGCTCCCCGGGACCCGGCATATGGCTACACCTTC CSAPRDPAYGYTF
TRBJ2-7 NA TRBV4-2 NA TGTGCCAGCAGCCAAGATCCCCGAAGGGCAGCCTCCTACGAGCAGTACTTC CASSQDPRRAASYEQYF
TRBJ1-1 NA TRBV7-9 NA TGTGCCAGCAGCTTTCTAGGGGGGCGAATGAACACTGAAGCTTTCTTT CASSFLGGRMNTEAFF
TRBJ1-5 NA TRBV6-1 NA TGTGCCAGCAGTAGAAATAATCTTAGCAATCAGCCCCAGCATTTT CASSRNNLSNQPQHF
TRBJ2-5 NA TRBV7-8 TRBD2 TGTACCAGCAGCTTAGAGTTCGGTTGGACTAGCGTGGTAGAGACCCAGTACTTC CTSSLEFGWTSVVETQYF
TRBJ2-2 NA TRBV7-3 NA TGTGCCAGCAGCGCACAAGGAGGGGGGAACACCGGGGAGCTGTTTTTT CASSAQGGGNTGELFF
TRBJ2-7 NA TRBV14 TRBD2 TGTGCCAGCAGCCCCCAATTGGGTAGCGGGAGTTACGAGCAGTACTTC CASSPQLGSGSYEQYF
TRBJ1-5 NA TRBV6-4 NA TGTGCCAGCAGTGAATTAGAGGGACCTATCAAGCGTCAGCCCCAGCATTTT CASSELEGPIKRQPQHF
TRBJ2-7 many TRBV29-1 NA TGCAGCGTTGCTGACAGCACCTACGAGCAGTACTTC CSVADSTYEQYF
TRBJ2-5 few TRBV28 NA TGTGCCAGCAGCTTGAGGGCAGGGAGGACCCAGTACTTC CASSLRAGRTQYF
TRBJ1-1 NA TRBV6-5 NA TGTGCCAGCAGTTACGAGGGGAGGGCAACTGAAGCTTTCTTT CASSYEGRATEAFF
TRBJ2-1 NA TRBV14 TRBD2 TGTGCCAGCAGCCAATGGGCTAGCGGGAGCTACTCCTACAATGAGCAGTTCTTC CASSQWASGSYSYNEQFF
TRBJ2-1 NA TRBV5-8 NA TGTGCCAGCAGCTTGGAATTCGTTCCGAGCGGTTTTTCCTACAATGAGCAGTTCTTC CASSLEFVPSGFSYNEQFF
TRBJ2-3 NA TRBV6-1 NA TGTGCCAGCAGAGCAACTAGCACAGATACGCAGTATTTT CASRATSTDTQYF
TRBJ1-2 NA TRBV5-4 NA TGTGCCAGCAGCGGGCCTATAGGAGGACAGATTTTCTATGGCTACACCTTC CASSGPIGGQIFYGYTF
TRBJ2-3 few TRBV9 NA TGTGCCAGCAGCGCCATCACAGATACGCAGTATTTT CASSAITDTQYF
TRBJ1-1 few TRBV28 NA TGTGCCAGCCAACAGGCCATAAACACTGAAGCTTTCTTT CASQQAINTEAFF